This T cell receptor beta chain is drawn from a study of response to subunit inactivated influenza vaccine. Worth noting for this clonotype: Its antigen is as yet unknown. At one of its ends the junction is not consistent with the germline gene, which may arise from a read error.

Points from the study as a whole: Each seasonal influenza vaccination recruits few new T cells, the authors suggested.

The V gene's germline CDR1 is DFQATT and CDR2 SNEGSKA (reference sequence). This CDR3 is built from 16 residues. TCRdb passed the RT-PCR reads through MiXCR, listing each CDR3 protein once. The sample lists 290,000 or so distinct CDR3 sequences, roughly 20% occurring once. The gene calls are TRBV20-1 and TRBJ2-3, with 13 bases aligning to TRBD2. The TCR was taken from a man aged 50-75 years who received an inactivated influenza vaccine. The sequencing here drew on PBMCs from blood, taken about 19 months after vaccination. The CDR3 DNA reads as TGCAGTGCAAGACTAGCGGGGGGATCCAGCACATATACGCAGTATTTT. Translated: CSARLAGGSSTYTQYF.